This entry lists 20 T cell receptor beta chains sequenced from one sample in a study of cytomegalovirus exposure and HLA in healthy donors. It was with 60 Vbeta and 13 Jbeta primers that the PCR ran. The data were produced by immunoSEQ multiplex PCR, yet TCRdb's version contains in-frame clones alone and is incomplete. The table shows around 98,000 clones, with under 70% occurring only once. The sequenced sample consisted of PBMCs. All receptors derive from a middle-aged man in good health and CMV-seronegative.

The genes are TRBV4-2 and TRBJ2-5; D is unclear. V was cut by 0 bases and J by 5 bases, with 4 bases left in between. The CDR3 sequence is 12 residues long. Looked up from germline, CDR1 is LGHNA and CDR2 is YNFKEQ. The CDR3 protein is CASSQDRETQYF. The DNA for the CDR3 is TGTGCCAGCAGCCAAGATCGGGAGACCCAGTACTTC.

The rearrangement uses TRBV6-4 and TRBJ1-1, with D hard to call. The germline V and J ends were trimmed by 5 bases and 1 base, with 8 bases remaining between them. The germline gives CDR1 MRHNA, CDR2 SNTAGT. The CDR3 is made up of 13 amino acids. The CDR3, as DNA: TGTGCCAGCAGTTTAAACGGGAACACTGAAGCTTTCTTT. Its translation: CASSLNGNTEAFF.

The rearrangement joins TRBV6-4 to TRBJ2-1, with 9 positions matching TRBD2. The ends lost 8 bases at V and 7 bases at J; junction bases unmatched: 9. CDR3 size: 14 residues. Germline-derived CDR1 and CDR2 are MRHNA and SNTAGT. The CDR3 region is CASDRLAVLNEQFF. In DNA, the CDR3 is TGTGCCAGCGACAGACTAGCGGTCTTGAATGAGCAGTTCTTC.

V is TRBV2 and J is TRBJ2-7, with 10 bases fitting TRBD1. This CDR3 has 13 residues. The ends lost 5 bases at V and 5 bases at J; junction bases unmatched: 3. The germline V gene encodes CDR1 SNHLY and CDR2 FYNNEI. The CDR3 region is CASSMDRGNEQYF. Written as DNA, the CDR3 is TGTGCCAGCAGTATGGACAGGGGGAACGAGCAGTACTTC.

The chain employs TRBV12-5 and TRBJ1-1; D possibly corresponds to TRBD1 (5 bases). The germline gives CDR1 LGHNT, CDR2 FRNRAP. V lost 5 bases to trimming and J lost 5 bases, with 12 bases between them. The CDR3 spans 13 residues. The CDR3 sequence is CASGQNSGTEAFF. CDR3 in DNA: TGTGCTAGTGGTCAAAACTCAGGGACTGAAGCTTTCTTT.

The sample holds one count of this clone. The chain employs TRBV7-3 and TRBJ2-3, with D possibly being TRBD1 (6 bases). CDR1 is SGHTA, CDR2 FQGTGA, per germline. The CDR3 extends over 17 amino acids. V lost 4 bases and J lost 6, with 23 bases in between. Here the CDR3 reads CASSSRGGPLTSDTQYF. The CDR3 DNA reads as TGTGCCAGCAGCTCGCGAGGGGGACCCCTAACGAGTGATACGCAGTATTTT. Based on the CDR3 plus reference TRBV7-3 and TRBJ2-3, the full variable domain is GAGVSQTPSNKVTEKGKYVELRCDPISGHTALYWYRQSLGQGPEFLIYFQGTGAADDSGLPNDRFFAVRPEGSVSTLKIQRTERGDSAVYLCASSSRGGPLTSDTQYFGPGTRLTVL.

CDR3 protein: CASSQEGGAGVIGGAFF. For the CDR3, the DNA is TGCGCCAGCAGCCAAGAAGGAGGGGCGGGGGTCATAGGGGGAGCTTTCTTT. This chain links TRBV4-1 with TRBJ1-1, with D perhaps matching TRBD1 (6 bases). Germline values: CDR1 MGHRA, CDR2 YSYEKL. This CDR3 is built from 17 residues. Trimming shortened V by 0 bases and J by 10 bases, and 24 bases separated the two germline ends.

This chain joins TRBV6-5 and TRBJ1-6; unclear D gene. This CDR3 comprises 16 residues. V lost 1 base to trimming and J lost 2 bases, with 9 bases between them. The germline CDR1 and CDR2 sequences are MNHEY and SVGAGI. As DNA, the CDR3 is TGTGCCAGCAGTTACTGGAGAGGGACCTATAATTCACCCCTCCACTTT. Its protein product is CASSYWRGTYNSPLHF.

This chain links TRBV28 with TRBJ2-7; 7 nucleotides match TRBD1. This CDR3 has 15 amino acids. Germline V gene lookup returns CDR1 MDHEN and CDR2 SYDVKM. Trimming at V came to 6 bases and at J to 3 bases, leaving 11 bases not matched to a gene. The CDR3 coding sequence is TGTGCCAGCAGCTCCACGGGACAGACTTACTACGAGCAGTACTTC. Its translation is CASSSTGQTYYEQYF.

This sequence joins TRBV27 and TRBJ2-7; D is perhaps TRBD2 (6 bases). V was clipped by 3 bases and J by 2 bases, with 14 bases between them. Per the germline V gene, CDR1 is MNHEY and CDR2 is SMNVEV (reference sequence). The CDR3 covers 15 residues. The CDR3, as DNA: TGTGCCAGCAGTTTCGGGGGAGGAGGTCCCTACGAGCAGTACTTC. Amino acid sequence: CASSFGGGGPYEQYF.

V usage is TRBV5-1 and J usage is TRBJ2-3; D unclear. Trimming pared 1 base from V and 0 bases from J, leaving 6 bases between. The CDR3 loop spans 14 amino acids. CDR1 SGHRS and CDR2 YFSETQ come from the germline V gene. The CDR3 spells CASSLFGSTDTQYF. DNA of the CDR3: TGCGCCAGCAGCTTGTTTGGCAGCACAGATACGCAGTATTTT. The full variable domain, in which reference TRBV5-1 and TRBJ2-3 provide the parts outside the CDR3, is KAGVTQTPRYLIKTRGQQVTLSCSPISGHRSVSWYQQTPGQGLQFLFEYFSETQRNKGNFPGRFSGRQFSNSRSEMNVSTLELGDSALYLCASSLFGSTDTQYFGPGTRLTVL.

The chain joins TRBV7-8 to TRBJ2-6; D remains unclear. CDR3 size: 15 residues. V lost 4 bases to trimming and J lost 1 base, with 8 bases between them. Germline lookup yields CDR1 SGHVS and CDR2 FQNEAQ. CDR3 sequence (DNA): TGTGCCAGCAGCTGGCCCTCATCTGGGGCCAACGTCCTGACTTTC. Residues: CASSWPSSGANVLTF.

The sample holds a few counts of this clone. The J gene is TRBJ1-1, the V gene TRBV18; no firm D call. Per the germline V gene, CDR1 is KGHSH and CDR2 is LQKENI. CDR3 length: 12 amino acids. V was trimmed by 3 bases and J by 7 bases, leaving 9 bases between them. The CDR3 is CASSPRSGEAFF. For the CDR3, the DNA is TGTGCCAGCTCACCGAGAAGTGGTGAAGCTTTCTTT.

The rearrangement joins TRBV19 to TRBJ1-1; 9 bases align to TRBD1. The V gene end was trimmed by 3 bases and the J gene end by 1 base; junction bases not matched to a gene: 0. The CDR3 is 14 amino acids. Germline V CDR1 and CDR2: LNHDA, SQIVND (reference sequence). The CDR3: CASSMGQGNTEAFF. CDR3 nucleotides: TGTGCCAGTAGTATGGGACAGGGGAACACTGAAGCTTTCTTT. Based on the CDR3 plus reference TRBV19 and TRBJ1-1, the full variable domain is DGGITQSPKYLFRKEGQNVTLSCEQNLNHDAMYWYRQDPGQGLRLIYYSQIVNDFQKGDIAEGYSVSREKKESFPLTVTSAQKNPTAFYLCASSMGQGNTEAFFGQGTRLTVV.

This sequence joins TRBV5-4 and TRBJ2-5, with 16 bases fitting TRBD2. This CDR3 is built from 18 residues. In germline, CDR1 is SGHNT, CDR2 YYREEE (reference sequence). V trimming: 0 bases; J trimming: 5 bases; junction bases outside the gene matches: 7. The CDR3 here is CASSLEGLAGGPGETQYF. The CDR3 DNA reads as TGTGCCAGCAGCTTGGAGGGACTAGCGGGGGGGCCGGGGGAGACCCAGTACTTC.

The chain employs TRBV5-6 and TRBJ1-2; TRBD1 might be the D (6 bases). V lost 4 bases and J lost 4, with 8 bases in between. Germline values: CDR1 SGHDT, CDR2 YYEEEE. CDR3 size: 12 residues. CDR3 loop: CASSLGAYGYTF. The CDR3 nucleotides are TGTGCCAGCAGCCTGGGGGCCTATGGCTACACCTTC.

The table lists this clone with a few counts. The chain has TRBV7-9 and TRBJ1-6; D call uncertain. CDR1 and CDR2 (germline): SEHNR, FQNEAQ (reference sequence). The V end was cut by 2 bases, the J end by 7 bases, with 9 bases between. This CDR3 spans 14 amino acids. The DNA for the CDR3 is TGTGCCAGCAGCTTATTAACAGAGAATTCACCCCTCCACTTT. It specifies CASSLLTENSPLHF.

This clone was counted between two and nine times. J is TRBJ2-7 and V is TRBV28, with a tentative D call TRBD1 (6 bases). This CDR3 comprises 13 residues. Deletions cut 5 bases from V and 4 bases from J, with 12 bases between. Looked up from germline, CDR1 is MDHEN and CDR2 is SYDVKM. CDR3 nucleotide sequence: TGTGCCAGCAGTGCAACAGGGAGATACGAGCAGTACTTC. This gives the protein CASSATGRYEQYF.

This clone appeared a few times. The genes are TRBV6-5 and TRBJ1-6; TRBD1 aligns across 8 bases. V lost 4 bases and J lost 6; bases outside the gene matches: 2. The CDR3 has 14 amino acids. Germline CDR1 MNHEY, CDR2 SVGAGI. DNA for the CDR3: TGTGCCAGCAGTTTCGGACAGGGTAATTCACCCCTCCACTTT. Translating it yields CASSFGQGNSPLHF.

On this clone itself: The junction differs from germline at one of its ends, possibly a read error. The J gene is TRBJ1-1, the V gene TRBV7-9, with a possible D match to TRBD1 (6 bases). CDR1 and CDR2 from the germline V gene are SEHNR and FQNEAQ (reference sequence). This CDR3 region has 13 residues. CDR3 bases: TGTCCCAGCAGCCCCGACAGGCCCACTGAAGCTTTCTTT. Translating it yields CPSSPDRPTEAFF.